Included here is one TCR beta chain sequence, with context. V lost 5 bases to trimming and J lost 5 bases, with 9 bases between them. CDR1 is SQVTM and CDR2 is ANQGSEA in the germline V gene. The CDR3 extends over 11 amino acids. The source of the sample is a study of CD8 T cells in Susac syndrome. Reverse transcription used about 0.45 to 1 ug RNA and random hexamers. TCRdb fed the immunoSEQ multiplex PCR reads into MiXCR, producing one record per CDR3 protein. This sample has more than 110,000 distinct CDR3 sequences; 95% occur once, and the top ten carry 0.14%. The J gene is TRBJ2-5, the V gene TRBV29-1; D not resolved. Sequences were obtained from CD4+ T cells from PBMCs. This clonotype originated in a human donor with Susac syndrome. CDR3 region: CSVLEWETQYF. The CDR3 DNA is TGCAGCGTTCTGGAATGGGAGACCCAGTACTTC.